Listed here are 12 T cell receptor beta chains from one sample, sequenced in a study of cytomegalovirus exposure and HLA in healthy donors. PCR primers comprised 60 Vbeta and 13 Jbeta primers. Sequencing was performed with immunoSEQ multiplex PCR; in TCRdb, only in-frame clones are kept and a portion is missing. The sample contains about 190,000 clones, about 84% of which appear only once. Material for sequencing was PBMCs. The receptors originated from a man over 45 in good health and CMV-seronegative.

V is TRBV7-9 and J is TRBJ1-1; the match to TRBD1 covers 11 bases. This CDR3 spans 17 amino acids. With V trimmed by 5 bases and J by 6 bases, 14 bases remained unmatched. From germline, CDR1 is SEHNR and CDR2 FQNEAQ (reference sequence). CDR3: CASSPGTGGFTYAEAFF. The CDR3 DNA follows: TGTGCCAGCAGCCCGGGGACAGGGGGTTTCACGTACGCTGAAGCTTTCTTT.

The genes are TRBV18 and TRBJ2-2, with 7 bases matching TRBD1. V was pared by 2 bases and J by 3 bases, with 6 bases of the junction left unmatched. The CDR3 sequence is 16 residues long. The germline gives CDR1 KGHSH, CDR2 LQKENI. DNA of the CDR3: TGTGCCAGCTCACCAACGACAGGGATGGACACCGGGGAGCTGTTTTTT. Translated: CASSPTTGMDTGELFF.

The rearrangement joins TRBV10-3 to TRBJ2-5; 7 bases align to TRBD2. J lost 1 base, V lost 3 bases, and 5 bases had no gene match. This CDR3 spans 15 amino acids. Germline V CDR1 and CDR2: ENHRY, SYGVKD. DNA for the CDR3: TGTGCCATCAGTGATTCCGGGGGGTCCCAAGAGACCCAGTACTTC. Its protein product is CAISDSGGSQETQYF.

The chain couples TRBV7-2 to TRBJ1-2; no definite D call. Germline V gene data show CDR1 as SGHTA and CDR2 as FQGNSA. The ends were cut back, 3 bases at V and 14 bases at J, with 13 bases in the middle. The CDR3 covers 11 residues. The CDR3 sequence is CASSLSDSSTF. The CDR3 DNA reads as TGTGCCAGCAGCTTGTCAGATTCAAGTACCTTC.

This sequence joins TRBV11-2 and TRBJ1-2; TRBD1 agrees at 7 bases. The CDR3 length is 13 residues. CDR1 and CDR2 (germline): SGHAT, FQNNGV. V lost 4 bases, J lost 7 bases, and 6 bases stayed unmatched. For the CDR3, the DNA is TGTGCCAGCAGCTACGACAGGGTCTCTGGCTACACCTTC. It translates to CASSYDRVSGYTF.

The chain is built from TRBV7-9 and TRBJ2-3, with 7 bases that match TRBD1. With 4 bases clipped from V and 11 bases from J, the junction kept 6 bases outside the gene matches. This CDR3 spans 12 amino acids. Per the germline V gene, CDR1 is SEHNR and CDR2 is FQNEAQ (reference sequence). The CDR3 spells CASSSVGTEQYF. The CDR3 nucleotides read TGTGCCAGCAGCTCCGTGGGGACAGAGCAGTATTTT.

The V call is TRBV5-5, the J call TRBJ2-2; D gene uncertain. The length of the CDR3 is 14 residues. The V gene lost 1 base and the J gene lost 5 bases, with 9 bases spanning the gap. From germline, CDR1 is SGHKS and CDR2 YYEKEE (reference sequence). The CDR3 nucleotides are TGTGCCAGCAGCTTGAGCCCCAAAACCGGGGAGCTGTTTTTT. Protein: CASSLSPKTGELFF.

The chain has TRBV7-2 and TRBJ1-1; unclear D gene. The V and J ends lost 6 bases and 4 bases respectively, with 18 bases between them. Germline-derived CDR1 and CDR2 are SGHTA and FQGNSA. The CDR3 loop spans 15 amino acids. CDR3 in amino acids: CASRSAGLIGTEAFF. The CDR3 DNA follows: TGTGCCAGCAGGAGTGCAGGACTTATAGGCACTGAAGCTTTCTTT.

This clone was seen only once. The chain uses TRBV5-5 and TRBJ2-7, with TRBD1 matching over 8 bases. In germline, CDR1 is SGHKS, CDR2 YYEKEE (reference sequence). Germline trimming cut 3 bases from V and 5 bases from J; bases unmatched to any gene: 7. The CDR3 is made up of 14 amino acids. In nucleotides, the CDR3 is TGTGCCAGCAGCTCCATGCAGGGGGCCCACGAGCAGTACTTC. This translates into CASSSMQGAHEQYF.

This chain links TRBV2 with TRBJ1-2; D is unclear. Germline CDR1 reads SNHLY; CDR2 reads FYNNEI. The CDR3 consists of 12 residues. The V end was cut by 4 bases, the J end by 7 bases, with 10 bases between. Here the CDR3 reads CASSGAAIGYTF. The CDR3 DNA reads TGTGCCAGCAGTGGGGCCGCCATTGGCTACACCTTC.

The chain links TRBV5-6 to TRBJ1-1; D call uncertain. The germline gives CDR1 SGHDT, CDR2 YYEEEE. The V end was cut by 4 bases, the J end by 2 bases, with 9 bases between. The CDR3 runs to 13 residues. The DNA of the CDR3 is TGTGCCAGCAGCCTGGAACATAACACTGAAGCTTTCTTT. Translating gives CASSLEHNTEAFF.

This rearrangement joins TRBV5-8 to TRBJ1-1; D unclear. V lost 3 bases and J lost 7, with 13 bases in between. Per germline, CDR1 SGHTS and CDR2 YDEGEE. This CDR3 has 13 amino acids. The CDR3 loop reads CASSSYRRDEAFF. The CDR3 DNA reads as TGTGCCAGCAGCTCCTATCGAAGAGATGAAGCTTTCTTT.